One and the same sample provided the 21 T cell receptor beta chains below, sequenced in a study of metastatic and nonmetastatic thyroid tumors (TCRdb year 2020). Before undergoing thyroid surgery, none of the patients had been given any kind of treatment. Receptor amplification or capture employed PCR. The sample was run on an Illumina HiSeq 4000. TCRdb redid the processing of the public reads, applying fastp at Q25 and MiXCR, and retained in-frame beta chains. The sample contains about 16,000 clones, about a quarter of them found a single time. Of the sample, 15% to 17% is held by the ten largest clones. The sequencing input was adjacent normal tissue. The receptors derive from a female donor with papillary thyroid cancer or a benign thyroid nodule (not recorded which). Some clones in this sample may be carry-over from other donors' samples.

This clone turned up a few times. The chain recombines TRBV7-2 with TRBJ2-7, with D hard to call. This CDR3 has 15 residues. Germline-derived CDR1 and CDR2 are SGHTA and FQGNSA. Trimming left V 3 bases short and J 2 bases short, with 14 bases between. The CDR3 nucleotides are TGTGCCAGCAGCTTTAGGACCGAAAGAGCCTACGAGCAGTACTTC. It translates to CASSFRTERAYEQYF.

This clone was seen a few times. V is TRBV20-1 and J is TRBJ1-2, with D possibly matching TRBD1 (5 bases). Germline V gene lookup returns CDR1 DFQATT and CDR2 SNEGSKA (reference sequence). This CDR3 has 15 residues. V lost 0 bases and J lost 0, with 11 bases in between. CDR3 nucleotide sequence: TGCAGTGCTAGAGATGGGAGACAGCCTAACTATGGCTACACCTTC. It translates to CSARDGRQPNYGYTF.

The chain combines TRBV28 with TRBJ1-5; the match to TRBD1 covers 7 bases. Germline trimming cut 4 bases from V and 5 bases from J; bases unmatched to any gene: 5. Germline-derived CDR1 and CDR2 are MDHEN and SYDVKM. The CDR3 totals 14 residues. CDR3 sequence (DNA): TGTGCCAGCAGTTCCGGACAGGTTTATCAGCCCCAGCATTTT. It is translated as CASSSGQVYQPQHF.

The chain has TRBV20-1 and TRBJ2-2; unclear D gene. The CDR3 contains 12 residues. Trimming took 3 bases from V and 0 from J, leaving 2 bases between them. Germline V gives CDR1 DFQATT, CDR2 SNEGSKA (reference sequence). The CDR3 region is CSASTNTGELFF. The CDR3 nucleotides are TGCAGTGCTAGCACGAACACCGGGGAGCTGTTTTTT.

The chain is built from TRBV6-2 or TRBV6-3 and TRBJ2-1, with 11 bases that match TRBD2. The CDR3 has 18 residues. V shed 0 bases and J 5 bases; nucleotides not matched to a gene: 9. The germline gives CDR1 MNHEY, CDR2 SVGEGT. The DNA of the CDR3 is TGTGCCAGCAGTTACTCGAAGCAGGGACTAGCGGCCAACAATGAGCAGTTCTTC. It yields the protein CASSYSKQGLAANNEQFF.

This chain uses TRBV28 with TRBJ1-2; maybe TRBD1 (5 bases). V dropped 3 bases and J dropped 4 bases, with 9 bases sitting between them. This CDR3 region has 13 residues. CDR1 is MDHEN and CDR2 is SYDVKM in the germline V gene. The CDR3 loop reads CASSLAGSYGYTF. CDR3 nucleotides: TGTGCCAGCAGTTTGGCAGGGAGCTATGGCTACACCTTC.

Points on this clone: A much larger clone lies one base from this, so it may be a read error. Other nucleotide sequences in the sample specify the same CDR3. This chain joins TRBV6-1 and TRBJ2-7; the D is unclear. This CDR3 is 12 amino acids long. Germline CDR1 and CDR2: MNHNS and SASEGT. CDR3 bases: TGCGCCAGCAGCGACGACCGCTACGAGCAGTACTTC. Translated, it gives CASSDDRYEQYF.

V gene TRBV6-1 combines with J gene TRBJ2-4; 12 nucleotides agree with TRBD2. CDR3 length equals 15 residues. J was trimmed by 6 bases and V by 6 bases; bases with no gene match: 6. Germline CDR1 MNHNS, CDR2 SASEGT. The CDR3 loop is CASRLAGGRGNIQYF. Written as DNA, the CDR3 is TGTGCCAGCAGGCTAGCGGGAGGGCGGGGAAACATTCAGTACTTC.

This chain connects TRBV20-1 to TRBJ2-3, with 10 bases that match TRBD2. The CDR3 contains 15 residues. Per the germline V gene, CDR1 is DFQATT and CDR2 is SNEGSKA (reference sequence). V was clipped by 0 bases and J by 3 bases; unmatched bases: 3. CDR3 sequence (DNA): TGCAGTGCTAGAGATGCTAGCGGGGGTACAGATACGCAGTATTTT. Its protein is CSARDASGGTDTQYF.

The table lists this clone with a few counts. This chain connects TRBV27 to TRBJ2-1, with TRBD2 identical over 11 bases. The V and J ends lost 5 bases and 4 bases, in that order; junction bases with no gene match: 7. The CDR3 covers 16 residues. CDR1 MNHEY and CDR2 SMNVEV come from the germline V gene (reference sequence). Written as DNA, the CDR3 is TGTGCCAGCAGTCCTCGCGGGACTAGCGGTTACAATGAGCAGTTCTTC. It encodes CASSPRGTSGYNEQFF.

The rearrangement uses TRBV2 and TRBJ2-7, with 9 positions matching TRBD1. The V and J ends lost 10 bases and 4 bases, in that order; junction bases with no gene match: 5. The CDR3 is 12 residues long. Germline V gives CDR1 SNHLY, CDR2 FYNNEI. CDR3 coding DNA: TGTGCCACAGGACAGGGGATATACGAGCAGTACTTC. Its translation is CATGQGIYEQYF. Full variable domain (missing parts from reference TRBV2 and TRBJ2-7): EPEVTQTPSHQVTQMGQEVILRCVPISNHLYFYWYRQILGQKVEFLVSFYNNEISEKSEIFDDQFSVERPDGSNFTLKIRSTKLEDSAMYFCATGQGIYEQYFGPGTRLTVT.

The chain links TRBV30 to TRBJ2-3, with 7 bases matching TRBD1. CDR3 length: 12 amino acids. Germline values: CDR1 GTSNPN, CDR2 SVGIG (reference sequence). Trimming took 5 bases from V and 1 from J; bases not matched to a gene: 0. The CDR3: CAWGQGTDTQYF. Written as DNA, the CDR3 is TGTGCCTGGGGACAGGGCACAGATACGCAGTATTTT.

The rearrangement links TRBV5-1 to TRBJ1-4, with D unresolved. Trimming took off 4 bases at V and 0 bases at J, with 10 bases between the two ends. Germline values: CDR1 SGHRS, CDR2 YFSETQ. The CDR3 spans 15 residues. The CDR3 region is CASSPAGSTNEKLFF. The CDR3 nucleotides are TGCGCCAGCAGCCCCGCCGGCTCAACTAATGAAAAACTGTTTTTT.

The CDR3 DNA reads TGTGCCAGCAGCGCAATAGCGGGAGGTGATGAGCAGTTCTTC. Its protein product is CASSAIAGGDEQFF. The V gene is TRBV9, the J gene TRBJ2-1; 10 nucleotides match TRBD2. V shed 3 bases, J shed 8 bases, and the junction held 5 bases outside the gene matches. The CDR3 is 14 residues long. Germline V lookup: CDR1 SGDLS, CDR2 YYNGEE.

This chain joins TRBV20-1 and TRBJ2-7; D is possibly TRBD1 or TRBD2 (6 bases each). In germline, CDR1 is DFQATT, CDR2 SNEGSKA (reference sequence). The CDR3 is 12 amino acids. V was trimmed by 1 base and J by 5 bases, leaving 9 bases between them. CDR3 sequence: CSARVGGNEQYF. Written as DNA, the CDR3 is TGCAGTGCTAGAGTCGGGGGCAACGAGCAGTACTTC.

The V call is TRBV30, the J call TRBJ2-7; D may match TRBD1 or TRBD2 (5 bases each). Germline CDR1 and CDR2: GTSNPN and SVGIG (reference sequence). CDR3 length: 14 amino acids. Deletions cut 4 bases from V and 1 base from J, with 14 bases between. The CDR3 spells CAWNRDPDSYEQYF. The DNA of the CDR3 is TGTGCCTGGAACCGGGACCCAGATTCCTACGAGCAGTACTTC.

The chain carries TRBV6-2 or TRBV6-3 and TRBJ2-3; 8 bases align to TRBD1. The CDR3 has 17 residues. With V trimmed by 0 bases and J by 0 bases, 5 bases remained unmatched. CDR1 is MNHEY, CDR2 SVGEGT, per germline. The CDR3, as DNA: TGTGCCAGCAGTTACTCAACGACAGGGGATAGCACAGATACGCAGTATTTT. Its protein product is CASSYSTTGDSTDTQYF.

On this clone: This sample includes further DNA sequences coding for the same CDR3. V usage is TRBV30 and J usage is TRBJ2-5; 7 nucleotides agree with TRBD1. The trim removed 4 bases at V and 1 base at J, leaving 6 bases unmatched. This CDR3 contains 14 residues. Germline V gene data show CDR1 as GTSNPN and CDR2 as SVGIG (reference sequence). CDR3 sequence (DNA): TGTGCCTGGAACAGGGGCCCGCTCCAAGAGACCCAGTACTTC. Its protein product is CAWNRGPLQETQYF.

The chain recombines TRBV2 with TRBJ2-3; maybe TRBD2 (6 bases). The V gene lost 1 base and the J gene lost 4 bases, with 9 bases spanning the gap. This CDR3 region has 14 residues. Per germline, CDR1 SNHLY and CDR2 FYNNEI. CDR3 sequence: CASSEVAVPDTQYF. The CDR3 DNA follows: TGTGCCAGCAGTGAAGTAGCGGTCCCAGATACGCAGTATTTT.

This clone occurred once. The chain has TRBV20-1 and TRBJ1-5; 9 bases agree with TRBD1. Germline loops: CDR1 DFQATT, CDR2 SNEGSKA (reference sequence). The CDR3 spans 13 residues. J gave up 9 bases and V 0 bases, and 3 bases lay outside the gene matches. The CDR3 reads CSARETGGLPQHF. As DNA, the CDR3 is TGCAGTGCTAGAGAGACAGGGGGTTTGCCCCAGCATTTT.

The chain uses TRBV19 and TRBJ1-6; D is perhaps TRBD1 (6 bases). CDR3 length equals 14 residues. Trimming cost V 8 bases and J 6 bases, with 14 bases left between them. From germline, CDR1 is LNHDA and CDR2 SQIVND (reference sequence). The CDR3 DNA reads TGTGCCAGTTCAAAGGGGGGCTTTAATTCACCCCTCCACTTT. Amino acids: CASSKGGFNSPLHF.